This T cell receptor (beta chain) was documented in a study of T cell changes during pregnancy in multiple sclerosis (dated 2019 in TCRdb). Describing the broader study: The study examined how the T cell repertoire changed over the course of pregnancy in women with multiple sclerosis.

Measured from the cysteine to the phenylalanine, the CDR3 is 14 residues long. Only CDR3 DNA is held: 42 bases, read in frame from base 1. The junction shows trimming of 4 bases on V and 9 bases on J, and the gene matches do not reach 6 bases of it. As encoded in the germline V gene (reference sequence), CDR1 is SEHNR while CDR2 is FQNEAQ. Regarding this clone: What this receptor recognizes is not known. No base quality values were provided; no much bigger clone lies one nucleotide off.

Receptors were amplified or captured by the immunoSEQ multiplex PCR assay. TCRdb holds this immuneACCESS table with in-frame rearrangements only. Some clones are missing; in checked studies, unresolved V genes explain under half, and the rest has no known cause. The sample contains around 70,000 clones, around 90% of them found a single time. 0.29% of the sample rests with the top ten. The chain couples TRBV7-9 to TRBJ2-1; 10 nucleotides in the junction match TRBD2. This specimen consisted of CD4+ T cells from peripheral blood mononuclear cells, obtained after pregnancy. The receptor was isolated from a female donor with multiple sclerosis, enrolled in a pregnancy study. The DNA is as follows: TGTGCCAGCAGCTCGGGACTAGCGTTGGGTGAGCAGTTCTTC. Translated, it gives CASSSGLALGEQFF.